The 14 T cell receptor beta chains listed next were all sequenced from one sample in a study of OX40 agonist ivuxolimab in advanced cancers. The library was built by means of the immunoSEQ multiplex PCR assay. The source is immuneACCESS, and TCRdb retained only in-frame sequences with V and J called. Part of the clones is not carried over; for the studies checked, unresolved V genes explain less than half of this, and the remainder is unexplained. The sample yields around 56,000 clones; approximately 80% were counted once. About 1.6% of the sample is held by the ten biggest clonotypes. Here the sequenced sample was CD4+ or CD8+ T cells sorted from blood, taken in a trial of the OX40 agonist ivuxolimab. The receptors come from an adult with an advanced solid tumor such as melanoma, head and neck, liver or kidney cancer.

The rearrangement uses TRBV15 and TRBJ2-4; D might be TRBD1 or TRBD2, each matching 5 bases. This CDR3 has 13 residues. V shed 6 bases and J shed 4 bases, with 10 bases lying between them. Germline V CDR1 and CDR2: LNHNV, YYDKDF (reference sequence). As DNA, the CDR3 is TGTGCCACCAGTTCGGGACGAAAAAACATTCAGTACTTC. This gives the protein CATSSGRKNIQYF.

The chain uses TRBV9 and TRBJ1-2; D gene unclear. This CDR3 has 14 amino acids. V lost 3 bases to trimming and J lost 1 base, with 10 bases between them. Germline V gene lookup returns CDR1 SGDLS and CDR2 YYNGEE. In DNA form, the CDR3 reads TGTGCCAGCAGCGCCTACGAGGATAACTATGGCTACACCTTC. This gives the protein CASSAYEDNYGYTF.

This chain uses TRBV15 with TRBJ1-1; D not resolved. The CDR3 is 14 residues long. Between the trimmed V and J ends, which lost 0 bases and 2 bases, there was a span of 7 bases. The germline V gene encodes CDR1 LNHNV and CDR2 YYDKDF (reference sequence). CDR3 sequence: CATSRDGGNTEAFF. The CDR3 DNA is TGTGCCACCAGCAGAGATGGAGGCAACACTGAAGCTTTCTTT.

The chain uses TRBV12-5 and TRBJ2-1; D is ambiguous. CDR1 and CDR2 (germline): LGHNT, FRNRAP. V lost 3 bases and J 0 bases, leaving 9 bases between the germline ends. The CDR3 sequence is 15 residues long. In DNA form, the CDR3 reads TGTGCTAGTGGTTTCTCACATAGCTCCTACAATGAGCAGTTCTTC. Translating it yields CASGFSHSSYNEQFF.

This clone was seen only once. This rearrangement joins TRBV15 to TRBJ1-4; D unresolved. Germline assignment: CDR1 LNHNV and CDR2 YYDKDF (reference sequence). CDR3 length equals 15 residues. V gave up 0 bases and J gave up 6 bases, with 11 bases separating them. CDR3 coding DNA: TGTGCCACCAGCAGAGAAGGGAGAGGGTATGAAAAACTGTTTTTT. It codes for CATSREGRGYEKLFF.

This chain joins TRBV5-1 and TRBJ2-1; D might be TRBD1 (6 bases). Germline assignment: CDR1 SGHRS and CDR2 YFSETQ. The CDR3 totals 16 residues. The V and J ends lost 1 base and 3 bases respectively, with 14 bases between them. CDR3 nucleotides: TGCGCCAGCAGCTTGCTCCCAGGGGATAGCTACAATGAGCAGTTCTTC. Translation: CASSLLPGDSYNEQFF.

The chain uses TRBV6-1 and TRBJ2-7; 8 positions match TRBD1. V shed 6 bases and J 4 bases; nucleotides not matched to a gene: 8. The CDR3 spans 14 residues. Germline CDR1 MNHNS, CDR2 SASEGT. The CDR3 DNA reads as TGTGCCAGCAGGGGGGACAGGTGGGGGTACGAGCAGTACTTC. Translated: CASRGDRWGYEQYF.

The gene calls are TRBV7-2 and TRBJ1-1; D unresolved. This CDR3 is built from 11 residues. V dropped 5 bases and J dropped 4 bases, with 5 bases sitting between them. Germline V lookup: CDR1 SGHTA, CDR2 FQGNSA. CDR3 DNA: TGTGCCAGCAGCGCATTCACTGAAGCTTTCTTT. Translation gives CASSAFTEAFF.

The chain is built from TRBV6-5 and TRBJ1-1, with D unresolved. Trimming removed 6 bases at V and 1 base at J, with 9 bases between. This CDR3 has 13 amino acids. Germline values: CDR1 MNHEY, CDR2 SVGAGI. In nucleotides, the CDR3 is TGTGCCAGCAGATGGACGGGGAACACTGAAGCTTTCTTT. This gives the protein CASRWTGNTEAFF.

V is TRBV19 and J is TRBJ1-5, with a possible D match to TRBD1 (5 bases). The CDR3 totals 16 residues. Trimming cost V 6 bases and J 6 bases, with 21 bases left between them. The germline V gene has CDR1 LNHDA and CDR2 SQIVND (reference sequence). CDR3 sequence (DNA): TGTGCCAGTAGCGGCCGGGACCCAGGGATCGGTCAGCCCCAGCATTTT. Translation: CASSGRDPGIGQPQHF.

The CDR3 region is CASSRDGTGQGYTF. DNA for the CDR3: TGTGCCAGCAGTCGGGACGGGACGGGTCAGGGCTACACCTTC. The chain has TRBV6-6 and TRBJ1-2, with D possibly matching TRBD1 (5 bases). The CDR3 sequence is 14 residues long. Germline V gene sequence: CDR1 MNHNY, CDR2 SVGAGI (reference sequence). The germline V and J ends were trimmed by 5 bases and 8 bases, with 18 bases remaining between them.

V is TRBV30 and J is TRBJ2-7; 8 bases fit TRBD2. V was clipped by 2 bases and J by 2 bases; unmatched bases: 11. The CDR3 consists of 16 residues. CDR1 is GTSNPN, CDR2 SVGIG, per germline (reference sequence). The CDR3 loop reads CAWSPTRGRLTYEQYF. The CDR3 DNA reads TGTGCCTGGAGTCCCACCCGCGGGAGGTTAACCTACGAGCAGTACTTC.

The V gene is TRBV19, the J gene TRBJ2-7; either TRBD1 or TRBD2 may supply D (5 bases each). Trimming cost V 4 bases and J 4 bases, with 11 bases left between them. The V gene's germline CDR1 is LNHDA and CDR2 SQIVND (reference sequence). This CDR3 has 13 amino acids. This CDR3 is CASSTQGGYEQYF. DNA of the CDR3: TGTGCCAGTAGTACTCAGGGCGGGTACGAGCAGTACTTC. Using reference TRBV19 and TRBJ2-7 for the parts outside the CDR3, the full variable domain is DGGITQSPKYLFRKEGQNVTLSCEQNLNHDAMYWYRQDPGQGLRLIYYSQIVNDFQKGDIAEGYSVSREKKESFPLTVTSAQKNPTAFYLCASSTQGGYEQYFGPGTRLTVT.

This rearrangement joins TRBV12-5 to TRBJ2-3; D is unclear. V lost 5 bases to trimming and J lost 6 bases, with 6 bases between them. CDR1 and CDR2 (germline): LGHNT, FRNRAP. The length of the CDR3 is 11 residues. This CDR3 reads CASGPQDTQYF. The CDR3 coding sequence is TGTGCTAGTGGTCCCCAGGATACGCAGTATTTT.